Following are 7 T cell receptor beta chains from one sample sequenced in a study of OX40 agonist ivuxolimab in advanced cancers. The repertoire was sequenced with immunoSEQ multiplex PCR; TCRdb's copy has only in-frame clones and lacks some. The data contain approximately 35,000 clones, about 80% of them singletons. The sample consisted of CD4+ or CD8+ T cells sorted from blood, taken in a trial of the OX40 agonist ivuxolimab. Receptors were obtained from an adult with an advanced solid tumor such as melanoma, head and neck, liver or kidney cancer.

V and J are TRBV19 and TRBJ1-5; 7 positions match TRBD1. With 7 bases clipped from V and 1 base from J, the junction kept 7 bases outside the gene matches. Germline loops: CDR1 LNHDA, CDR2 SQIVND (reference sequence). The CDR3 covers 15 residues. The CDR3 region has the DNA TGTGCCAGTACCCCGACAGGGTGGAGCAATCAGCCCCAGCATTTT. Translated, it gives CASTPTGWSNQPQHF.

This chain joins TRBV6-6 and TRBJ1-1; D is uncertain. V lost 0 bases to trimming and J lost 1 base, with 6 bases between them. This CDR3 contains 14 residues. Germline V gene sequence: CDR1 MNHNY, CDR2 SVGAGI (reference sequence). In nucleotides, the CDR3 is TGTGCCAGCAGTTACTCCGGGCGGAACACTGAAGCTTTCTTT. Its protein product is CASSYSGRNTEAFF.

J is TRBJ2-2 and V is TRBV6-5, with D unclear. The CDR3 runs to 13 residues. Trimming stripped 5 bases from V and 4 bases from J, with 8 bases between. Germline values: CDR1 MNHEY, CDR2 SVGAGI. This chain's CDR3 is CASSQRPTGELFF. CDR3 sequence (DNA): TGTGCCAGCAGTCAACGACCCACCGGGGAGCTGTTTTTT.

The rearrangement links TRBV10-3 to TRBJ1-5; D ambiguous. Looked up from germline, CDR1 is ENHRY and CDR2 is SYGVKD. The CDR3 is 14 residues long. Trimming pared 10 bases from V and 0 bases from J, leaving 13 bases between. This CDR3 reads CATATGNSNQPQHF. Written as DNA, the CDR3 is TGTGCCACCGCGACGGGGAATAGCAATCAGCCCCAGCATTTT.

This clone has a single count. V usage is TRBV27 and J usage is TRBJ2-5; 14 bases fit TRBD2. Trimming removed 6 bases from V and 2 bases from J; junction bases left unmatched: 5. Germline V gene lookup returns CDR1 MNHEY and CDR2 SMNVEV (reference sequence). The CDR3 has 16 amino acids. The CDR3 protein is CASRTSGGAFQETQYF. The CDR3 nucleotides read TGTGCCAGCAGGACTAGCGGGGGGGCTTTTCAAGAGACCCAGTACTTC.

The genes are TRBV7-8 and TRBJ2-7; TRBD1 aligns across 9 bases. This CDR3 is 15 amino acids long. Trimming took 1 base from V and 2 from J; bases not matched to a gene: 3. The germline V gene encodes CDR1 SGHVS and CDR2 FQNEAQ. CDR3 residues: CASSLVGQGPYEQYV. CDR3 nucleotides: TGTGCCAGCAGCTTAGTAGGACAGGGGCCCTACGAGCAGTACGTC.

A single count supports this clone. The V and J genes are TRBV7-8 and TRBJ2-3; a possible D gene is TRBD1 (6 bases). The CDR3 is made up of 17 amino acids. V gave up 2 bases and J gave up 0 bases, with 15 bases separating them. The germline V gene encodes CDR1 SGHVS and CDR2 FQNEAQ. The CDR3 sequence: CASSLPYLQGSTDTQYF. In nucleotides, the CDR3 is TGTGCCAGCAGCTTACCCTACCTACAGGGAAGCACAGATACGCAGTATTTT.